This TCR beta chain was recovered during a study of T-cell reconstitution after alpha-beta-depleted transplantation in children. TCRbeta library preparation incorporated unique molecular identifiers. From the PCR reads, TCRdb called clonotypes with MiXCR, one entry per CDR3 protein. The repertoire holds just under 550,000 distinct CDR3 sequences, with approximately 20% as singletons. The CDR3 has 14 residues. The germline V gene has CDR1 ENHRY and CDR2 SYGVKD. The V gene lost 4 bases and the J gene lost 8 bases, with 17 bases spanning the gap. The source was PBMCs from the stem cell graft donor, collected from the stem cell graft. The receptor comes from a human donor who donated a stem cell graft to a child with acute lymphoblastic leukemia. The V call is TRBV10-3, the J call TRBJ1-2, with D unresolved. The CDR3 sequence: CAISGPGSLEGYTF. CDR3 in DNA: TGTGCCATCAGTGGACCTGGGAGCCTGGAAGGCTACACCTTC.